This T cell receptor (beta chain) was identified during a study of cytotoxic CD8 clonotypes in ibrutinib-treated CLL. Study context: After a median of about 62 months, roughly 15 patients stayed remitted and 12 progressed; responses had been partial in some 25 and complete in 2. The study recorded mean values of around 250,000 productive templates and approximately 94,000 productive rearrangements per sample. Study findings and constraints: Progressing patients had sampling times that differed from those of sustained-remission patients.

Researchers set a sequencing depth target of 1 in 200,000 to 1 in 1 million T cells. The assay was immunoSEQ multiplex PCR, and TCRdb's table has in-frame clones only and misses some. Of hundreds of thousands of clones listed, 67% are singletons. From germline, CDR1 is MGHRA and CDR2 YSYEKL. J was trimmed by 5 bases and V by 2 bases; bases with no gene match: 11. CDR3 length: 16 residues. As for this clone: Its antigen is unidentified.

The sample here was PBMCs, taken after 36 months of ibrutinib treatment. The TCR sequence derives from a human donor with chronic lymphocytic leukemia. The V gene is TRBV4-1, the J gene TRBJ2-7, with 8 bases lining up with TRBD2. CDR3 in DNA: TGCGCCAGCAGCCAACCTTTCAGCGGGAGAGTCCACGAGCAGTACTTC. It translates to CASSQPFSGRVHEQYF.